These 7 T cell receptor beta chains came from one sample sequenced in a study of CXCR3-negative and CXCR3-positive naive CD8 T cells. Preparation of TRB cDNA libraries relied on 5' RACE carrying UMI labels. Each CDR3 protein gets one entry in TCRdb, which reprocessed the 5' RACE reads and gives no DNA. Reported are approximately 56,000 distinct CDR3 sequences; the ten largest clones contain approximately 22%. The sequenced material came from memory CD8+ T cells from blood. These receptors all stem from a human donor in good health. Some clones in this sample may be carry-over from other donors' samples.

The chain links TRBV28 to TRBJ2-2. In germline, CDR1 is MDHEN, CDR2 SYDVKM. This CDR3 spans 14 amino acids. The CDR3 is CASSLVGVVGELFF.

The chain combines TRBV12-3 or TRBV12-4 with TRBJ2-5; TCRdb gives TRBD2 as the D gene, but with no DNA this cannot be confirmed. The CDR3 contains 15 residues. CDR3: CASSVSGGPQETQYF.

The J gene is TRBJ2-2, the V gene TRBV5-1. The CDR3 loop spans 13 amino acids. Germline V lookup: CDR1 SGHRS, CDR2 YFSETQ. The CDR3 here is CASSLVWTGELFF.

This rearrangement joins TRBV5-5 to TRBJ2-1; as DNA is missing, the TRBD1 call by TCRdb cannot be tested. The CDR3 has 12 residues. The germline V gene has CDR1 SGHKS and CDR2 YYEKEE (reference sequence). The CDR3 sequence: CASSGGQVAQFF.

This chain connects TRBV4-2 to TRBJ2-1; TCRdb gives TRBD2 as the D gene, but with no DNA this cannot be confirmed. The CDR3 is 19 amino acids. Germline values: CDR1 LGHNA, CDR2 YNFKEQ. CDR3: CASSHQDEPSGGDYNEQFF.

The chain links TRBV20-1 to TRBJ2-7; TCRdb picks TRBD2, but there is no DNA to check that call. CDR3 length: 14 residues. Germline loops: CDR1 DFQATT, CDR2 SNEGSKA (reference sequence). The chain's CDR3 is CSASGGLAPYEQYF.

This chain joins TRBV9 and TRBJ2-5; without DNA, the TCRdb call of TRBD1 cannot be checked. This CDR3 contains 14 residues. CDR1 and CDR2 from the germline V gene are SGDLS and YYNGEE. The chain's CDR3 is CASSVPGGDETQYF.